What follows is one TCR beta chain and its context. This record comes from a study of blood T cell repertoires in COVID-19. Study details: The analysed material was cDNA or gDNA that came from T cells, B-cell-depleted T cells, or PBMCs.

Study processing details: Quantification of nucleated cells was approximated via reference gene primer amplification. Using immunoSEQ multiplex PCR, the repertoire was profiled, and TCRdb retains in-frame clones only, with some absent. V, J and clone size are those of that table, while D and trimming were read from the DNA. The sample consists of 75,000 to 95,000 clones, around 72% of them appearing once. Seattle enrolled patients during active infection and tracked them longitudinally. The CDR3 contains 15 residues. Trimming took off 5 bases at V and 1 base at J, with 15 bases between the two ends. CDR1 and CDR2 from the germline V gene are SGHAT and FQNNGV.

This chain joins TRBV11-2 and TRBJ2-7; a weak D match, TRBD1 (6 bases). This sequence originates from a man aged 70-80 years with COVID-19, enrolled during active disease. The sequenced material came from peripheral blood. The CDR3: CASSPADRNSYEQYF. The DNA for the CDR3 is TGTGCCAGCAGCCCAGCTGACAGGAATTCCTACGAGCAGTACTTC.